This paragraph covers one T cell receptor beta chain sequence. Germline V lookup: CDR1 MDHEN, CDR2 SYDVKM. CDR3 size: 15 residues. V lost 4 bases to trimming and J lost 5 bases; unmatched junction nucleotides: 6. The sample is drawn from a study of response to subunit inactivated influenza vaccine. One entry per CDR3 protein, called by TCRdb with MiXCR from the RT-PCR reads. This table has a few hundred thousand distinct CDR3 sequences, approximately 10% appearing once. This sample was also put to use in a study of T cells expressing NK-cell markers. Per that paper: A 5'RACE template switching approach incorporating UMIs was used to make TCR beta cDNA. An anti-gamma-delta TCR antibody restricted sorting to alpha-beta TCR T cells in several experiments.

The input for sequencing was PBMCs from blood, taken on the day of vaccination. V gene TRBV28 combines with J gene TRBJ2-4; 9 bases match TRBD1. The receptor's source is a man in his fifties who received an inactivated influenza vaccine. CDR3 residues: CASSSWDRAQNIQYF. CDR3 sequence (DNA): TGTGCCAGCAGTTCTTGGGACAGGGCGCAAAACATTCAGTACTTC.